The 9 T cell receptor beta chains reported below all come from one sample, sequenced in a study of T cell responses to AZD1222 COVID-19 vaccine. Method: immunoSEQ multiplex PCR; TCRdb's copy keeps in-frame clones and lacks some. The sample records tens of thousands of clones, around 80% being singletons. The specimen was peripheral blood, collected 28 days after the second AZD1222 dose. Receptors originate from an adult who received the AZD1222 COVID-19 vaccine.

This rearrangement joins TRBV11-1 to TRBJ1-1; TRBD1 might be the D (6 bases). CDR3 length: 13 amino acids. V dropped 2 bases and J dropped 10 bases, with 14 bases sitting between them. Germline CDR1 reads SGHAT; CDR2 reads FQDESV (reference sequence). The CDR3 here is CASSLRTQGRAFF. The CDR3 DNA reads as TGTGCCAGCAGCTTACGTACACAGGGCAGAGCTTTCTTT.

This chain links TRBV7-2 with TRBJ2-7; the match to TRBD2 covers 10 bases. Germline V CDR1 and CDR2: SGHTA, FQGNSA. This CDR3 spans 13 amino acids. Trimming cost V 8 bases and J 2 bases; bases outside gene matches: 3. The CDR3 sequence is CASSGLAAYEQYF. In nucleotides, the CDR3 is TGTGCCAGCTCCGGACTAGCGGCCTACGAGCAGTACTTC.

The rearrangement links TRBV29-1 to TRBJ1-2, with TRBD1 matching 7 bases. This CDR3 spans 12 amino acids. Germline V gives CDR1 SQVTM, CDR2 ANQGSEA. Germline trimming cut 5 bases from V and 5 bases from J; bases unmatched to any gene: 5. DNA for the CDR3: TGCAGCGTTACCGGGACAGTTTATGGCTACACCTTC. Its protein is CSVTGTVYGYTF.

The gene calls are TRBV5-6 and TRBJ2-6; D is unclear. CDR3 length equals 12 residues. V lost 1 base and J lost 5, with 1 base in between. The germline gives CDR1 SGHDT, CDR2 YYEEEE. The CDR3 bases are TGTGCCAGCAGCTTGCGGGCCAACGTCCTGACTTTC. Amino acids: CASSLRANVLTF.

The genes are TRBV29-1 and TRBJ2-1, with D possibly being TRBD2 (6 bases). The CDR3 runs to 15 residues. From germline, CDR1 is SQVTM and CDR2 ANQGSEA. With 4 bases removed from V and 0 bases from J, the gap between germline ends came to 13 bases. CDR3 loop: CSVVADSFSYNEQFF. The CDR3 DNA reads as TGCAGCGTTGTAGCGGATTCTTTCTCCTACAATGAGCAGTTCTTC.

This chain uses TRBV27 with TRBJ1-6; D is perhaps TRBD1 (5 bases). Trimming took 6 bases from V and 7 from J, leaving 13 bases between them. This CDR3 comprises 14 residues. The germline gives CDR1 MNHEY, CDR2 SMNVEV (reference sequence). In DNA form, the CDR3 reads TGTGCCAGCAGCTGGGACGGCAGAAATTCACCCCTCCACTTT. This codes for CASSWDGRNSPLHF.

This clone has only a few counts. The gene calls are TRBV28 and TRBJ2-4, with TRBD2 identical over 12 bases. CDR1 is MDHEN and CDR2 is SYDVKM in the germline V gene. The CDR3 is 18 amino acids. Germline trimming cut 3 bases from V and 1 base from J; bases unmatched to any gene: 7. The CDR3 sequence is CASSFGLAGRGAKNIQYF. CDR3 in DNA: TGTGCCAGCAGTTTTGGACTAGCGGGAAGAGGGGCCAAAAACATTCAGTACTTC. The entire variable domain, with the rest obtained from reference TRBV28 and TRBJ2-4, is as follows: DVKVTQSSRYLVKRTGEKVFLECVQDMDHENMFWYRQDPGLGLRLIYFSYDVKMKEKGDIPEGYSVSREKKERFSLILESASTNQTSMYLCASSFGLAGRGAKNIQYFGAGTRLSVL.

This clone has just one count. This chain connects TRBV7-2 to TRBJ2-2, with D possibly matching TRBD1 (6 bases). This CDR3 is built from 15 residues. Trimming shortened V by 1 base and J by 6 bases, and 12 bases separated the two germline ends. Germline V gene data show CDR1 as SGHTA and CDR2 as FQGNSA. The chain's CDR3 is CASSLVGSGAGELFF. The CDR3 bases are TGTGCCAGCAGCTTAGTAGGGTCAGGGGCCGGGGAGCTGTTTTTT.

This chain joins TRBV29-1 and TRBJ1-2; the match to TRBD1 covers 7 bases. The length of the CDR3 is 14 residues. Losses at the gene ends were 0 bases for V and 8 bases for J; bases not matched to a gene: 9. CDR1 and CDR2 (germline): SQVTM, ANQGSEA. CDR3 coding DNA: TGCAGCGTTGAAGAGAGGGGGCGGGCCGAGGGCTACACCTTC. Its protein is CSVEERGRAEGYTF.